Following are 16 T cell receptor beta chains from one sample sequenced in a study of control samples from healthy donors and cancer patients. This table comes from immunoSEQ multiplex PCR, and its TCRdb copy is limited to in-frame clones, with some not included. The sample has 85,000 to 95,000 clones; roughly 90% are singletons. The sequenced sample was blood. These receptor sequences come from a woman younger than 45 in good health.

The J gene is TRBJ1-5, the V gene TRBV4-2, with D possibly matching TRBD1 (5 bases). Trimming stripped 5 bases from V and 0 bases from J, with 14 bases between. Germline V gives CDR1 LGHNA, CDR2 YNFKEQ. The CDR3 loop spans 16 amino acids. CDR3 bases: TGTGCCAGCAGCAAAGGGACGGCTTATAGCAATCAGCCCCAGCATTTT. Its translation is CASSKGTAYSNQPQHF.

The chain carries TRBV6-4 and TRBJ1-1, with 8 bases that match TRBD1. The CDR3 is 14 residues long. Germline loops: CDR1 MRHNA, CDR2 SNTAGT. J gave up 1 base and V 6 bases, and 4 bases lay outside the gene matches. As DNA, the CDR3 is TGTGCCAGCAGCAGGGGGCCCGCGAACACTGAAGCTTTCTTT. Encoded protein: CASSRGPANTEAFF.

As to this clone: One junction end does not reproduce the germline sequence, and a read error may be involved. The chain is built from TRBV2 and TRBJ2-3; TRBD1 might be the D (5 bases). Germline V gene sequence: CDR1 SNHLY, CDR2 FYNNEI. The CDR3 consists of 14 residues. CDR3 nucleotide sequence: TGTGCCAGCAGTGCCAACAGCTACACAGGTACGCAGTATTTT. It specifies CASSANSYTGTQYF.

J is TRBJ1-5 and V is TRBV6-1; D is unclear. The CDR3 covers 14 residues. Germline-derived CDR1 and CDR2 are MNHNS and SASEGT. The germline V and J ends were trimmed by 3 bases and 7 bases, with 13 bases remaining between them. The CDR3 DNA reads TGTGCCAGCAGTGACGGAGGTGTTTTACAGCCCCAGCATTTT. Protein sequence: CASSDGGVLQPQHF.

This clone has only one observation. The J gene is TRBJ1-2, the V gene TRBV18; 9 positions agree with TRBD1. The CDR3 totals 14 residues. The germline V gene has CDR1 KGHSH and CDR2 LQKENI. After removal of 3 bases from V and 9 bases from J, the junction contained 8 bases not matched to a gene. In DNA, the CDR3 is TGTGCCAGCTCACCCCTAGGACAGGGGTCAAGCTACACCTTC. Residues: CASSPLGQGSSYTF.

Worth noting for this clone: Sequence at one end of the junction differs from germline and may be a read error. Other nucleotide sequences in the sample specify the same CDR3. The chain links TRBV6-1 to TRBJ2-3; D uncertain. Germline values: CDR1 MNHNS, CDR2 SASEGT. This CDR3 is 15 amino acids long. The CDR3 loop is CASSEGWGSTDTQYF. The DNA for the CDR3 is TGTGCCAGCAGCGAAGGATGGGGAAGCACAGATACGCAGTATTTT.

The chain carries TRBV6-4 and TRBJ2-1; TRBD1 aligns across 10 bases. The CDR3 spans 14 residues. Losses at the gene ends were 4 bases for V and 3 bases for J; bases not matched to a gene: 0. CDR1 MRHNA and CDR2 SNTAGT come from the germline V gene. This chain's CDR3 is CASSGTGGYNEQFF. DNA for the CDR3: TGTGCCAGCAGTGGGACAGGGGGCTACAATGAGCAGTTCTTC.

The chain is built from TRBV7-7 and TRBJ2-7, with D perhaps being TRBD1 or TRBD2 (7 bases each). The CDR3 sequence is 13 residues long. Trimming removed 3 bases at V and 5 bases at J, with 11 bases between. Germline V gene lookup returns CDR1 SSHAT and CDR2 FNYEAQ (reference sequence). The CDR3: CASSFQGGDEQYF. The CDR3 DNA reads as TGTGCCAGCAGCTTCCAGGGGGGGGACGAGCAGTACTTC.

On this clone: Other nucleotide sequences from this sample produce the same CDR3. The J gene is TRBJ1-1, the V gene TRBV5-1; D is possibly TRBD1 (5 bases). The CDR3 length is 13 residues. CDR1 is SGHRS and CDR2 is YFSETQ in the germline V gene. The V end lost 0 bases, the J end lost 8 bases, and 11 bases lay between the germline ends. This CDR3 is CASSLAGRGEAFF. CDR3 sequence (DNA): TGCGCCAGCAGCTTGGCGGGTCGGGGGGAAGCTTTCTTT.

The chain links TRBV15 to TRBJ1-2; the D gene is possibly TRBD1 (6 bases). Trimming left V 5 bases short and J 2 bases short, with 15 bases between. The CDR3 is 15 residues long. Germline V gene sequence: CDR1 LNHNV, CDR2 YYDKDF (reference sequence). The CDR3: CATSEDRGGNYGYTF. Here the CDR3 DNA reads TGTGCCACCAGCGAAGACCGTGGGGGCAACTATGGCTACACCTTC. Looking up the rest from reference TRBV15 and TRBJ1-2 gives the full variable domain: DAMVIQNPRYQVTQFGKPVTLSCSQTLNHNVMYWYQQKSSQAPKLLFHYYDKDFNNEADTPDNFQSRRPNTSFCFLDIRSPGLGDTAMYLCATSEDRGGNYGYTFGSGTRLTVV.

The V call is TRBV3-1 (or the pseudogene TRBV3-2), the J call TRBJ2-3; D may match TRBD1 or TRBD2 (6 bases each). Per germline, CDR1 LGHDT and CDR2 YNNKEL (reference sequence). V was pared by 6 bases and J by 0 bases, with 13 bases between. The CDR3 runs 15 residues. The CDR3 DNA reads as TGTGCCAGCAGAGGGGGAGGCATTAGCACAGATACGCAGTATTTT. It encodes CASRGGGISTDTQYF.

This clone has a single count. The V gene is TRBV2, the J gene TRBJ1-5; possible D gene TRBD1, 6 bases. Between the trimmed V and J ends, which lost 3 bases and 4 bases, there was a span of 13 bases. Germline V CDR1 and CDR2: SNHLY, FYNNEI. CDR3 length: 15 amino acids. The CDR3 DNA reads as TGTGCCAGCAGTGAGGACAGACAGGTGAATCAGCCCCAGCATTTT. Protein sequence: CASSEDRQVNQPQHF.

This clone was found once. This chain links TRBV18 with TRBJ1-1, with no clear D. Trimming removed 3 bases at V and 8 bases at J, with 16 bases between. Germline V gives CDR1 KGHSH, CDR2 LQKENI. The CDR3 loop spans 14 amino acids. CDR3 DNA sequence: TGTGCCAGCTCACCGGATGGCTCGTCTTCGGAAGCTTTCTTT. Its protein is CASSPDGSSSEAFF.

J is TRBJ1-3 and V is TRBV29-1; a weak D match, TRBD1 (6 bases). Between the trimmed V and J ends, which lost 6 bases and 2 bases, there was a span of 11 bases. Germline-derived CDR1 and CDR2 are SQVTM and ANQGSEA. The CDR3 covers 13 residues. This CDR3 reads CSVSGGPGNTIYF. The CDR3 region has the DNA TGCAGCGTCAGCGGGGGGCCTGGAAACACCATATATTTT.

This clone was counted once. The rearrangement uses TRBV6-5 and TRBJ1-4, with D maybe TRBD1 (5 bases). This CDR3 comprises 13 residues. CDR1 is MNHEY, CDR2 SVGAGI, per germline. Trimming removed 9 bases from V and 5 bases from J, with 13 bases in between. CDR3 sequence: CASGDGINEKLFF. CDR3 nucleotides: TGTGCCAGTGGGGACGGAATAAATGAAAAACTGTTTTTT.

The rearrangement links TRBV3-1 (or the pseudogene TRBV3-2) to TRBJ2-2, with D possibly matching TRBD2 (6 bases). Germline V gene lookup returns CDR1 LGHDT and CDR2 YNNKEL (reference sequence). The CDR3 spans 15 residues. Between the trimmed V and J ends, which lost 1 base and 4 bases, there was a span of 10 bases. In nucleotides, the CDR3 is TGTGCCAGCAGCCAAGGGGTGGGAGGCACCGGGGAGCTGTTTTTT. This gives the protein CASSQGVGGTGELFF.